The 18 T cell receptor beta chains below were found in one sample sequenced in a study of regulatory T cells in long-lasting Graves disease. Regarding time point: newly diagnosed GD, antithyroid drugs for less than 3 months. Construction of the TCR library relied on RNA isolated from PBMCs. According to the study, TCR beta libraries were built with iRepertoire HTBI primers and CDR3-region Arm-PCR. TCRdb re-called the multiplex PCR reads through MiXCR, storing one row per CDR3 protein. The sample shows roughly 560,000 distinct CDR3 sequences, roughly 15% of them seen only once. This same sample was also taken into another study, of T cells in Graves' hyperthyroidism and ophthalmopathy.

Sequences were derived from peripheral blood mononuclear cells (PBMCs), sampled at new diagnosis, from a patient treated with antithyroid drugs. These receptors were collected from a woman in her forties or fifties with Graves disease.

V is TRBV19 and J is TRBJ2-7; 8 nucleotides line up with TRBD1. CDR3 length: 16 amino acids. V trimming: 4 bases; J trimming: 2 bases; junction bases outside the gene matches: 10. Per the germline V gene, CDR1 is LNHDA and CDR2 is SQIVND (reference sequence). This CDR3 is CASSRVGQGTTYEQYF. The CDR3 bases are TGTGCCAGTAGTAGAGTCGGACAGGGAACAACCTACGAGCAGTACTTC.

The chain recombines TRBV19 with TRBJ2-3, with D possibly TRBD1 on 8 matching bases. This CDR3 is 18 amino acids long. In germline, CDR1 is LNHDA, CDR2 SQIVND (reference sequence). Deletions cut 0 bases from V and 0 bases from J, with 16 bases between. In DNA form, the CDR3 reads TGTGCCAGTAGTATAGATCTACAGGGGGGGCCCAGCACAGATACGCAGTATTTT. Translation: CASSIDLQGGPSTDTQYF.

This clonotype was observed a few times. The chain uses TRBV15 and TRBJ1-3; the match to TRBD1 covers 7 bases. Germline V lookup: CDR1 LNHNV, CDR2 YYDKDF (reference sequence). Trimming removed 5 bases from V and 4 bases from J; junction bases left unmatched: 8. CDR3 length: 15 amino acids. The CDR3 spells CATSDLTGLGNTIYF. For the CDR3, the DNA is TGTGCCACCAGCGACCTGACAGGGCTCGGAAACACCATATATTTT.

V and J are TRBV2 and TRBJ2-3, with unresolved D. Germline V gives CDR1 SNHLY, CDR2 FYNNEI. The V end lost 6 bases, the J end lost 0 bases, and 7 bases lay between the germline ends. This CDR3 is 13 amino acids long. The CDR3, as DNA: TGTGCCAGCAGAGAGACTAGCACAGATACGCAGTATTTT. This gives the protein CASRETSTDTQYF. Together with reference TRBV2 and TRBJ2-3, the CDR3 gives the full variable domain: EPEVTQTPSHQVTQMGQEVILRCVPISNHLYFYWYRQILGQKVEFLVSFYNNEISEKSEIFDDQFSVERPDGSNFTLKIRSTKLEDSAMYFCASRETSTDTQYFGPGTRLTVL.

Note on this clonotype: This could be a read error, since a much larger clone is one nucleotide away. The chain joins TRBV3-1 to TRBJ1-2; no clear D gene. Germline V gene lookup returns CDR1 LGHDT and CDR2 YNNKEL (reference sequence). V gave up 4 bases and J gave up 8 bases, with 17 bases separating them. CDR3 size: 14 residues. The CDR3 bases are TGTGCCAGCAGCCCAGATACCTTATTCGGCGGCTACACCTTC. Amino acids: CASSPDTLFGGYTF.

This clonotype was found many times. At one of its ends the junction is not consistent with the germline gene, which may arise from a read error. V gene TRBV5-1 combines with J gene TRBJ1-1; D gene ambiguous. CDR3 length: 13 amino acids. Germline V gives CDR1 SGHRS, CDR2 YFSETQ. Here the CDR3 reads CASSSPGNTEAFF. CDR3 DNA: TGTGCCAGCAGTTCGCCAGGGAACACTGAAGCTTTCTTT.

This clonotype occurred many times. The CDR3 sequence: CASSYSGSFETQYF. The CDR3 nucleotides read TGTGCCAGCAGTTACAGCGGATCGTTTGAGACCCAGTACTTC. The genes are TRBV28 and TRBJ2-5; TRBD2 might be the D (5 bases). With 4 bases removed from V and 5 bases from J, the gap between germline ends came to 14 bases. CDR1 MDHEN and CDR2 SYDVKM come from the germline V gene. This CDR3 contains 14 residues.

Note on this clonotype: A much larger clone differs from this one at a single base, so this may be a read error. V gene TRBV20-1 combines with J gene TRBJ2-1; D call uncertain. The CDR3 sequence is 12 residues long. Germline loops: CDR1 DFQATT, CDR2 SNEGSKA (reference sequence). The CDR3 DNA is TGCAGTGCCACGAGCTCCTACAGTGAGCAGTTCTTC. Amino acid sequence: CSATSSYSEQFF.

In DNA, the CDR3 is TGTGCCAGCACGCGGGGACCCACAGATACGCAGTATTTT. Amino acid sequence: CASTRGPTDTQYF. The rearrangement joins TRBV7-8 to TRBJ2-3, with D possibly being TRBD2 (6 bases). V lost 7 bases and J lost 2, with 10 bases in between. Germline CDR1 reads SGHVS; CDR2 reads FQNEAQ. This CDR3 is 13 amino acids long.

V and J are TRBV20-1 and TRBJ1-1; D is undetermined. V lost 5 bases and J lost 3, with 19 bases in between. Germline CDR1 is DFQATT and CDR2 is SNEGSKA (reference sequence). The CDR3 contains 15 residues. CDR3 loop: CSALSTQLEDTEAFF. Written as DNA, the CDR3 is TGCAGTGCTCTTTCGACACAACTAGAGGACACTGAAGCTTTCTTT.

The table lists this clonotype with a few counts. The chain combines TRBV7-3 with TRBJ2-2; perhaps TRBD2 as D (6 bases). Per germline, CDR1 SGHTA and CDR2 FQGTGA. The CDR3 has 14 residues. Trimming cost V 3 bases and J 5 bases, with 10 bases left between them. Here the CDR3 DNA reads TGTGCCAGCAGCTTGGAGGGGTGGACCGGGGAGCTGTTTTTT. Translating it yields CASSLEGWTGELFF.

This clonotype showed up many times. J is TRBJ1-4 and V is TRBV11-2; D remains unclear. Trimming left V 1 base short and J 7 bases short, with 4 bases between. The CDR3 length is 12 residues. Germline V lookup: CDR1 SGHAT, CDR2 FQNNGV. The CDR3 loop is CASSLGGEKLFF. In DNA, the CDR3 is TGTGCCAGCAGCTTAGGGGGTGAAAAACTGTTTTTT.

This clonotype has a count of ten or more. CDR3 protein: CASRAVGRGWDNEQFF. The CDR3 DNA reads as TGTGCCAGCAGGGCCGTAGGCAGGGGCTGGGACAATGAGCAGTTCTTC. V usage is TRBV6-1 and J usage is TRBJ2-1, with D possibly matching TRBD1 (6 bases). CDR1 MNHNS and CDR2 SASEGT come from the germline V gene. The V end was cut by 6 bases, the J end by 5 bases, with 20 bases between. The CDR3 is 16 residues long.

This clonotype has ten or more counts. The gene calls are TRBV12-3 or TRBV12-4 and TRBJ1-2; D ambiguous. V was clipped by 5 bases and J by 7 bases, with 14 bases between them. The CDR3 consists of 13 residues. The CDR3 loop reads CASSVYVGSGYTF. Written as DNA, the CDR3 is TGTGCCAGCAGTGTGTACGTCGGCTCTGGCTACACCTTC.

This clonotype was detected only a few times. This chain links TRBV30 with TRBJ2-6, with D unresolved. Trimming took 4 bases from V and 0 from J, leaving 7 bases between them. The germline CDR1 and CDR2 sequences are GTSNPN and SVGIG (reference sequence). The CDR3 runs to 14 residues. CDR3 DNA sequence: TGTGCCTGGATGGGTGGCTCTGGGGCCAACGTCCTGACTTTC. It encodes CAWMGGSGANVLTF.

The sample holds many counts of this clonotype. The chain couples TRBV2 to TRBJ1-4; no clear D gene. V lost 10 bases and J 2 bases, leaving 17 bases between the germline ends. The CDR3 covers 15 residues. Germline V gene data show CDR1 as SNHLY and CDR2 as FYNNEI. The CDR3 coding sequence is TGTGCCAACCGCGTTCCCCTGGGTACTAATGAAAAACTGTTTTTT. Its protein is CANRVPLGTNEKLFF.

This clonotype has ten or more counts. The chain joins TRBV7-2 to TRBJ1-2, with D unresolved. CDR3 length: 15 amino acids. Germline V lookup: CDR1 SGHTA, CDR2 FQGNSA. The V and J ends lost 5 bases and 5 bases respectively, with 18 bases between them. CDR3: CASSPDGALSYGYTF. The CDR3 DNA reads as TGTGCCAGCAGCCCTGACGGAGCACTATCTTATGGCTACACCTTC.

On this clonotype: One junction end does not reproduce the germline sequence, and a read error may be involved. The V and J genes are TRBV6-5 and TRBJ2-5, with a possible D match to TRBD1 (5 bases). The CDR3 is 17 amino acids. Per the germline V gene, CDR1 is MNHEY and CDR2 is SVGAGI. The CDR3, as DNA: TGTGTCAGCAGTTACTCGGCGGTAGGCCAGGGATTAAAGACCCAGTACTTC. This translates into CVSSYSAVGQGLKTQYF.